This is a list of T cell receptor beta chains from one sample in a study of blood T cell repertoires in COVID-19. Generated by immunoSEQ multiplex PCR, the TCRdb table keeps only in-frame clones and is missing some. The sample shows fewer than 350,000 clones, 85% of them seen only once. The sequencing input was peripheral blood. These receptors were collected from a human donor in a cohort sampled during active COVID-19. The CDR3 runs from the conserved cysteine through the conserved F or W. Each record gives: J gene, V gene, D gene, CDR3 protein, CDR3 DNA. A D gene is named only where the DNA matches it firmly.

J gene: TRBJ2-5
V gene: TRBV9
D gene: .
CDR3 protein: CASSVGSVETQYF
CDR3 DNA: TGTGCCAGCAGCGTGGGTAGCGTAGAGACCCAGTACTTC

J gene: TRBJ2-3
V gene: TRBV30
D gene: TRBD1
CDR3 protein: CAWTGRGSFDTQYF
CDR3 DNA: TGTGCCTGGACTGGCAGGGGGTCCTTCGATACGCAGTATTTT

J gene: TRBJ2-1
V gene: TRBV6-6
D gene: .
CDR3 protein: CASSYSSDPFYNEQFF
CDR3 DNA: TGTGCCAGCAGTTACTCGAGCGACCCATTCTACAATGAGCAGTTCTTC

J gene: TRBJ1-2
V gene: TRBV10-3
D gene: TRBD1
CDR3 protein: CAIRQAGQGAGYTF
CDR3 DNA: TGTGCCATCAGGCAGGCGGGACAGGGCGCTGGCTACACCTTC

J gene: TRBJ2-7
V gene: TRBV19
D gene: .
CDR3 protein: CASSIDHVSYEQYF
CDR3 DNA: TGTGCCAGTAGTATAGATCATGTCTCCTACGAGCAGTACTTC

J gene: TRBJ2-3
V gene: TRBV10-3
D gene: TRBD2
CDR3 protein: CAISETSGVTDTQYF
CDR3 DNA: TGTGCCATCAGTGAGACTAGCGGGGTGACAGATACGCAGTATTTT

J gene: TRBJ1-2
V gene: TRBV6-5
D gene: TRBD1
CDR3 protein: CASRGQVDYGYTF
CDR3 DNA: TGTGCCAGCAGAGGACAGGTTGACTATGGCTACACCTTC

J gene: TRBJ1-1
V gene: TRBV30
D gene: .
CDR3 protein: CAWSVRSTEAFF
CDR3 DNA: TGTGCCTGGAGTGTACGGAGCACTGAAGCTTTCTTT

J gene: TRBJ1-2
V gene: TRBV29-1
D gene: .
CDR3 protein: CSVAGTNYGYTF
CDR3 DNA: TGCAGCGTCGCCGGGACTAACTATGGCTACACCTTC

J gene: TRBJ1-1
V gene: TRBV25-1
D gene: .
CDR3 protein: CASSEPRGESATEAFF
CDR3 DNA: TGTGCCAGCAGTGAACCGCGGGGGGAGAGTGCCACTGAAGCTTTCTTT

J gene: TRBJ2-3
V gene: TRBV7-9
D gene: TRBD1
CDR3 protein: CASSIPGQAHTDTQYF
CDR3 DNA: TGTGCCAGCAGCATTCCGGGACAGGCCCACACAGATACGCAGTATTTT